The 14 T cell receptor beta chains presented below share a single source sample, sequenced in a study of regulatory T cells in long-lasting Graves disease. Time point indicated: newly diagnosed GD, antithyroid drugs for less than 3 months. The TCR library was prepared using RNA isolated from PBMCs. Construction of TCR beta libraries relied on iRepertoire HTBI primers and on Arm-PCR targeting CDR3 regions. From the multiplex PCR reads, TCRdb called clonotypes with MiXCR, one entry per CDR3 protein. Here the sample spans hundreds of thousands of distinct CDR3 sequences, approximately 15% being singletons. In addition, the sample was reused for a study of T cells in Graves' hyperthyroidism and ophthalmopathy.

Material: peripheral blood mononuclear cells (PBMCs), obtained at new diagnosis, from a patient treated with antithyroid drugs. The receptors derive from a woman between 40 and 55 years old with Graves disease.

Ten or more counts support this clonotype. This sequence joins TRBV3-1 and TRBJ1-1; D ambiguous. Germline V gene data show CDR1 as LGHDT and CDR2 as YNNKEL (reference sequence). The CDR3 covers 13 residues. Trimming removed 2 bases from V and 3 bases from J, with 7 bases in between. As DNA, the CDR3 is TGTGCCAGCAGCCAAAGAGGGTACACTGAAGCTTTCTTT. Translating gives CASSQRGYTEAFF.

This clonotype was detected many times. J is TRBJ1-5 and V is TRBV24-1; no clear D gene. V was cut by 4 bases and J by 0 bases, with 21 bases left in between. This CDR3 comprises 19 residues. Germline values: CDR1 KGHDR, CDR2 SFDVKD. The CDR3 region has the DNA TGTGCCACCAGTGAGCAGATCGGGCAACCATTGGTTAGCAATCAGCCCCAGCATTTT. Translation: CATSEQIGQPLVSNQPQHF.

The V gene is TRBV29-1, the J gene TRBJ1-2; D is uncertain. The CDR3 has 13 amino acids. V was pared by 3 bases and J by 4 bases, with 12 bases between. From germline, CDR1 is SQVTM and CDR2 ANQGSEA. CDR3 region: CSVEAELVYGYTF. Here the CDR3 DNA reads TGCAGCGTTGAGGCCGAACTCGTCTATGGCTACACCTTC.

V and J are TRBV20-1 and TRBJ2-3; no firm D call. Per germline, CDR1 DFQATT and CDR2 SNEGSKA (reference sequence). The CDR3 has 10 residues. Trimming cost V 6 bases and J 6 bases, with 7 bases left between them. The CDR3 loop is CSAQRDTQYF. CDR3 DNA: TGCAGTGCCCAACGGGATACGCAGTATTTT.

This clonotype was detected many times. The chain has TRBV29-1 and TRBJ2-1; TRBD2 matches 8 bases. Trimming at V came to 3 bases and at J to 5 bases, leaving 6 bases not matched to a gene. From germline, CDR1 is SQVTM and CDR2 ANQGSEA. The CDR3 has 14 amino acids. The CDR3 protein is CSVEEREKDNEQFF. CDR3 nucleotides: TGCAGCGTTGAGGAGCGGGAGAAAGACAATGAGCAGTTCTTC.

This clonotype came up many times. The CDR3 reads CATGTDYSPLHF. CDR3 DNA: TGTGCCACCGGGACAGACTATTCACCCCTCCACTTT. V is TRBV28 and J is TRBJ1-6, with TRBD1 matching over 7 bases. The CDR3 contains 12 residues. Trimming cost V 10 bases and J 8 bases; bases outside gene matches: 5. Germline assignment: CDR1 MDHEN and CDR2 SYDVKM.

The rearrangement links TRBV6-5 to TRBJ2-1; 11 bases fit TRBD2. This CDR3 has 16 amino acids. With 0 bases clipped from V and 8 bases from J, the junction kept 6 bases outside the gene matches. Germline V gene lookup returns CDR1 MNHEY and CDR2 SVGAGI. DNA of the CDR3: TGTGCCAGCAGTTACTCTATACTAGCGGGAGTGTATGAGCAGTTCTTC. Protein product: CASSYSILAGVYEQFF.

CDR3 amino acids: CASTPMGGYNEQFF. The CDR3 nucleotides are TGTGCCAGCACCCCGATGGGGGGCTACAATGAGCAGTTCTTC. V gene TRBV6-1 combines with J gene TRBJ2-1, with TRBD2 as a possible D gene (6 bases). V was pared by 7 bases and J by 3 bases, with 13 bases between. Per the germline V gene, CDR1 is MNHNS and CDR2 is SASEGT. The CDR3 has 14 amino acids.

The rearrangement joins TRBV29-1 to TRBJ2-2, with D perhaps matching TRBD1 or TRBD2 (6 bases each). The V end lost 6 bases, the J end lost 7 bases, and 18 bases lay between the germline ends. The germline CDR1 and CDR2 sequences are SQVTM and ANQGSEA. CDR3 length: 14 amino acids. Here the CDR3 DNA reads TGCAGCGTCCCTCTCTCCGGGGGCAGCGGGGAGCTGTTTTTT. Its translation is CSVPLSGGSGELFF.

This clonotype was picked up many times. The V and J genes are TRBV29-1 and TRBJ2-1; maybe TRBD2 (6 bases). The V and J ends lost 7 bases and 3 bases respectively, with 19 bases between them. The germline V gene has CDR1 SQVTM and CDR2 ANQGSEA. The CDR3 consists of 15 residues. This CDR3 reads CSALSSRGDYNEQFF. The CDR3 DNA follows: TGCAGCGCCCTCTCTTCCCGCGGGGACTACAATGAGCAGTTCTTC.

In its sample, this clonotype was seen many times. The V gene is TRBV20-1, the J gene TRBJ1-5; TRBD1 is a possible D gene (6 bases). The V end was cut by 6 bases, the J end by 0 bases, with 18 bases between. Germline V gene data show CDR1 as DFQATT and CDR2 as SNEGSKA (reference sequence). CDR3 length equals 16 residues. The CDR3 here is CSALLRDTYSNQPQHF. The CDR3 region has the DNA TGCAGTGCCCTACTCCGGGACACATATAGCAATCAGCCCCAGCATTTT.

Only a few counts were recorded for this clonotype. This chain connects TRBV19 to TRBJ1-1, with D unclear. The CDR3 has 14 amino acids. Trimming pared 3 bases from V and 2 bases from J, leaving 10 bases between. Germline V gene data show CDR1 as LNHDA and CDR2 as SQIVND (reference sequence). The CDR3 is CASSIEGENTEAFF. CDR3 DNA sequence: TGTGCCAGTAGTATTGAGGGAGAAAACACTGAAGCTTTCTTT.

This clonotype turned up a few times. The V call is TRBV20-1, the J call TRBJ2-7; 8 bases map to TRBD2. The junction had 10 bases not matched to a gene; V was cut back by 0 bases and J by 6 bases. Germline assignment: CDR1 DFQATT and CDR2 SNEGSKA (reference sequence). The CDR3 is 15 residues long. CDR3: CSARDRIGRALEQYF. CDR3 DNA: TGCAGTGCTAGAGATCGGATCGGGAGGGCCCTCGAGCAGTACTTC.

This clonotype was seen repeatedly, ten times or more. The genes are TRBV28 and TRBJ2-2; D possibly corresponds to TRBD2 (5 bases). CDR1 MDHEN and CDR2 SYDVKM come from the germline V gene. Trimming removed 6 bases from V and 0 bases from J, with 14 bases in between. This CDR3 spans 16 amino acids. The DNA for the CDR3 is TGTGCCAGCAGGCGACGGGGAGAAACGAACACCGGGGAGCTGTTTTTT. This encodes CASRRRGETNTGELFF.